This passage covers 31 T cell receptor beta chains from one sample sequenced in a study of cytomegalovirus exposure and HLA in healthy donors. Assay: immunoSEQ multiplex PCR; the TCRdb copy retains only in-frame clones and omits some. The profile shows about 240,000 clones, roughly 89% of them singletons. Sequencing input: PBMCs. These receptors came from a man younger than 30 in good health and CMV-seronegative.

V and J are TRBV14 and TRBJ2-7; TRBD2 agrees at 7 bases. CDR1 is SGHDN, CDR2 FVKESK, per germline. This CDR3 comprises 14 residues. Germline trimming cut 2 bases from V and 2 bases from J; bases unmatched to any gene: 3. CDR3 nucleotide sequence: TGTGCCAGCAGCCAATGGAGCGGGACCTACGAGCAGTACTTC. The encoded protein is CASSQWSGTYEQYF.

The rearrangement joins TRBV6-1 to TRBJ2-3; maybe TRBD1 (7 bases). Germline CDR1 and CDR2: MNHNS and SASEGT. With 2 bases removed from V and 4 bases from J, the gap between germline ends came to 13 bases. There are 15 residues in the CDR3. CDR3 nucleotides: TGTGCCAGCAGTGAATCAGGGGGGTGGGCAGATACGCAGTATTTT. Translating gives CASSESGGWADTQYF.

The chain couples TRBV5-6 to TRBJ2-3, with unresolved D. The V gene's germline CDR1 is SGHDT and CDR2 YYEEEE. V shed 4 bases and J shed 4 bases, with 7 bases lying between them. This CDR3 has 12 residues. CDR3 region: CASSGDADTQYF. For the CDR3, the DNA is TGTGCCAGCAGCGGAGATGCAGATACGCAGTATTTT.

The rearrangement joins TRBV27 to TRBJ2-7, with D tentatively TRBD2 (6 bases). CDR3 length equals 15 residues. Germline CDR1 and CDR2: MNHEY and SMNVEV (reference sequence). The V end was cut by 5 bases, the J end by 0 bases, with 14 bases between. This CDR3 is CASSPGAWSSYEQYF. CDR3 nucleotides: TGTGCCAGCAGTCCGGGAGCCTGGAGCTCCTACGAGCAGTACTTC.

The chain uses TRBV6-5 and TRBJ2-1; a possible D gene is TRBD1 (5 bases). This CDR3 has 13 amino acids. V was cut by 5 bases and J by 10 bases, with 15 bases left in between. From germline, CDR1 is MNHEY and CDR2 SVGAGI. In nucleotides, the CDR3 is TGTGCCAGCAGTACTTACTCATGGACAGAGCAGTTCTTC. It yields the protein CASSTYSWTEQFF.

This rearrangement joins TRBV4-1 to TRBJ2-7; 7 bases line up with TRBD1. V lost 8 bases to trimming and J lost 2 bases; unmatched junction nucleotides: 9. Germline CDR1 and CDR2: MGHRA and YSYEKL. The CDR3 is 14 residues long. CDR3 sequence: CASGIRDRPYEQYF. Written as DNA, the CDR3 is TGCGCCAGCGGGATACGGGACAGACCCTACGAGCAGTACTTC.

The chain combines TRBV6-5 with TRBJ1-5; 7 nucleotides line up with TRBD1. The V gene end was trimmed by 6 bases and the J gene end by 0 bases; junction bases not matched to a gene: 5. Germline CDR1 and CDR2: MNHEY and SVGAGI. The CDR3 is made up of 15 amino acids. CDR3 protein: CASSRTGDSNQPQHF. DNA for the CDR3: TGTGCCAGCAGCCGAACAGGGGATAGCAATCAGCCCCAGCATTTT.

V and J are TRBV23-1 and TRBJ1-5, with D possibly matching TRBD1 (5 bases). TRBV23-1 is identified as an open reading frame with a role that is uncertain. The V gene lost 7 bases and the J gene lost 1 base, with 23 bases spanning the gap. The CDR3 spans 18 residues. For the CDR3, the DNA is TGCGCCAGCACCCAAGGAAATCCCAGGGTAAGGAGCAATCAGCCCCAGCATTTT. Protein product: CASTQGNPRVRSNQPQHF.

The rearrangement joins TRBV5-1 to TRBJ2-1; tentatively, D is TRBD2 (6 bases). CDR3 length: 13 residues. The germline V gene encodes CDR1 SGHRS and CDR2 YFSETQ. The V end was cut by 0 bases, the J end by 6 bases, with 7 bases between. The CDR3 sequence is CASSLASANEQFF. The CDR3 DNA is TGCGCCAGCAGCTTGGCTAGCGCCAATGAGCAGTTCTTC. The full variable domain, with the rest looked up from reference TRBV5-1 and TRBJ2-1, is KAGVTQTPRYLIKTRGQQVTLSCSPISGHRSVSWYQQTPGQGLQFLFEYFSETQRNKGNFPGRFSGRQFSNSRSEMNVSTLELGDSALYLCASSLASANEQFFGPGTRLTVL.

The CDR3 nucleotides read TGCGCCAGCAGCTTGCGACAGATGACTGAAGCTTTCTTT. It yields the protein CASSLRQMTEAFF. The gene calls are TRBV5-1 and TRBJ1-1; a possible D gene is TRBD1 (5 bases). The CDR3 contains 13 residues. With 1 base removed from V and 5 bases from J, the gap between germline ends came to 9 bases. Per the germline V gene, CDR1 is SGHRS and CDR2 is YFSETQ.

This clone has a single count. V is TRBV28 and J is TRBJ1-2; D may be TRBD1 (5 bases). The CDR3 extends over 13 amino acids. Trimming took 5 bases from V and 4 from J, leaving 11 bases between them. CDR1 and CDR2 from the germline V gene are MDHEN and SYDVKM. CDR3 nucleotides: TGTGCCAGCAGTCCCTCGGGGGGCTATGGCTACACCTTC. Encoded protein: CASSPSGGYGYTF.

The V and J genes are TRBV27 and TRBJ2-7, with 7 bases lining up with TRBD2. Germline values: CDR1 MNHEY, CDR2 SMNVEV (reference sequence). With V trimmed by 6 bases and J by 3 bases, 8 bases remained unmatched. The CDR3 has 14 residues. This CDR3 is CASSSGRGYYEQYF. CDR3 sequence (DNA): TGTGCCAGCAGCTCGGGGCGGGGGTACTACGAGCAGTACTTC.

This clone has only one observation. This chain links TRBV28 with TRBJ1-6; the match to TRBD1 covers 10 bases. Germline V gene sequence: CDR1 MDHEN, CDR2 SYDVKM. The junction had 8 bases not matched to a gene; V was cut back by 8 bases and J by 7 bases. The length of the CDR3 is 15 residues. The DNA of the CDR3 is TGTGCCAGCGGAACCAGGGACAGGGGAAATTCACCCCTCCACTTT. Protein sequence: CASGTRDRGNSPLHF.

The rearrangement links TRBV5-6 to TRBJ1-1; possible D gene TRBD1, 6 bases. Trimming removed 6 bases at V and 0 bases at J, with 12 bases between. The CDR3 totals 14 residues. Germline assignment: CDR1 SGHDT and CDR2 YYEEEE. The CDR3 coding sequence is TGTGCCAGCACTCCGGGACAACTGAACACTGAAGCTTTCTTT. Its protein is CASTPGQLNTEAFF.

The chain employs TRBV2 and TRBJ1-3, with D maybe TRBD1 (5 bases). CDR3 length equals 15 residues. Between the trimmed V and J ends, which lost 6 bases and 0 bases, there was a span of 12 bases. Germline CDR1 SNHLY, CDR2 FYNNEI. In DNA form, the CDR3 reads TGTGCCAGCAGACAACAGGCTACCTCTGGAAACACCATATATTTT. Translated: CASRQQATSGNTIYF.

V usage is TRBV19 and J usage is TRBJ2-1, with 9 nucleotides matching TRBD1. CDR3 length: 15 amino acids. The ends lost 8 bases at V and 2 bases at J; junction bases unmatched: 7. Germline V gene lookup returns CDR1 LNHDA and CDR2 SQIVND (reference sequence). CDR3 nucleotides: TGTGCCAGTGAACCCGGGACAGGGACCTACAATGAGCAGTTCTTC. Its protein product is CASEPGTGTYNEQFF.

The chain recombines TRBV2 with TRBJ1-5, with TRBD1 as a possible D gene (5 bases). Germline values: CDR1 SNHLY, CDR2 FYNNEI. This CDR3 spans 15 amino acids. Trimming stripped 0 bases from V and 7 bases from J, with 13 bases between. CDR3 bases: TGTGCCAGCAGTGAAGCTAGCAGGGAGGGACAGCCCCAGCATTTT. Protein product: CASSEASREGQPQHF. Using reference TRBV2 and TRBJ1-5 for the parts outside the CDR3, the full variable domain is EPEVTQTPSHQVTQMGQEVILRCVPISNHLYFYWYRQILGQKVEFLVSFYNNEISEKSEIFDDQFSVERPDGSNFTLKIRSTKLEDSAMYFCASSEASREGQPQHFGDGTRLSIL.

This clone was found once. The gene calls are TRBV14 and TRBJ1-5, with 7 bases matching TRBD1. Germline loops: CDR1 SGHDN, CDR2 FVKESK. The CDR3 spans 13 residues. Trimming took 5 bases from V and 7 from J; bases not matched to a gene: 5. The chain's CDR3 is CASSFAQGQPQHF. CDR3 nucleotide sequence: TGTGCCAGCAGCTTTGCACAGGGGCAGCCCCAGCATTTT.

The genes are TRBV10-1 and TRBJ2-3; possible D gene TRBD2, 6 bases. The germline V gene encodes CDR1 WNHNN and CDR2 SYGVQD (reference sequence). Trimming shortened V by 7 bases and J by 0 bases, and 11 bases separated the two germline ends. This CDR3 spans 14 amino acids. This CDR3 is CASTPGLSTDTQYF. In DNA, the CDR3 is TGCGCCAGCACCCCGGGACTTAGCACAGATACGCAGTATTTT.

CDR3 region: CASSPRQGAIDEAFF. DNA of the CDR3: TGTGCCAGCAGCCCACGCCAGGGGGCGATCGATGAAGCTTTCTTT. The chain joins TRBV7-3 to TRBJ1-1, with 8 bases fitting TRBD1. Germline V gene sequence: CDR1 SGHTA, CDR2 FQGTGA. With 5 bases clipped from V and 7 bases from J, the junction kept 12 bases outside the gene matches. This CDR3 contains 15 residues.

This clone showed up just once. V and J are TRBV28 and TRBJ2-2; D may be TRBD2 (7 bases). Germline V lookup: CDR1 MDHEN, CDR2 SYDVKM. The CDR3 is 16 amino acids. V was pared by 5 bases and J by 5 bases, with 18 bases between. The CDR3 nucleotides are TGTGCCAGCAGTACCCCCTCGGGGGGCGGTACCGGGGAGCTGTTTTTT. It is translated as CASSTPSGGGTGELFF.

In DNA, the CDR3 is TGTGCCAGCAGTTTAGGACTAGCGGGAGTGTTCAGAGATACGCAGTATTTT. This codes for CASSLGLAGVFRDTQYF. The chain has TRBV28 and TRBJ2-3; 13 bases fit TRBD2. Germline V CDR1 and CDR2: MDHEN, SYDVKM. The V and J ends lost 2 bases and 5 bases, in that order; junction bases with no gene match: 7. The CDR3 is 17 amino acids.

There are a few counts of this clone. The chain couples TRBV18 to TRBJ2-1; 7 nucleotides align to TRBD1. The CDR3 length is 15 residues. Germline V gene data show CDR1 as KGHSH and CDR2 as LQKENI. J lost 4 bases, V lost 5 bases, and 8 bases had no gene match. CDR3 nucleotides: TGTGCCAGCTCATCCCCCGGGACAGAATACAATGAGCAGTTCTTC. It yields the protein CASSSPGTEYNEQFF.

V and J are TRBV5-1 and TRBJ2-7, with a possible D match to TRBD2 (5 bases). In germline, CDR1 is SGHRS, CDR2 YFSETQ. Trimming shortened V by 1 base and J by 5 bases, and 10 bases separated the two germline ends. The CDR3 extends over 13 amino acids. The CDR3 region is CASSLLRADEQYF. In nucleotides, the CDR3 is TGCGCCAGCAGCTTGTTGAGGGCTGACGAGCAGTACTTC.

This chain uses TRBV19 with TRBJ2-1; D not certain. Germline V lookup: CDR1 LNHDA, CDR2 SQIVND (reference sequence). The V end lost 5 bases, the J end lost 4 bases, and 3 bases lay between the germline ends. CDR3 size: 11 residues. The CDR3 sequence is CASSQYNEQFF. As DNA, the CDR3 is TGTGCCAGTAGTCAATACAATGAGCAGTTCTTC.

The chain uses TRBV28 and TRBJ1-6, with D tentatively TRBD1 (5 bases). The ends were cut back, 7 bases at V and 5 bases at J, with 9 bases in the middle. The CDR3 extends over 13 amino acids. Per the germline V gene, CDR1 is MDHEN and CDR2 is SYDVKM. CDR3 amino acids: CASTDINNSPLHF. CDR3 DNA sequence: TGTGCCAGCACGGACATAAATAATTCACCCCTCCACTTT.

The chain joins TRBV27 to TRBJ2-1, with TRBD2 matching 7 bases. Germline lookup yields CDR1 MNHEY and CDR2 SMNVEV (reference sequence). V was clipped by 5 bases and J by 4 bases; unmatched bases: 11. The CDR3 has 16 amino acids. For the CDR3, the DNA is TGTGCCAGCAGTCCCTGGGTGGGCGGGGGATACAATGAGCAGTTCTTC. Its translation is CASSPWVGGGYNEQFF.

V is TRBV19 and J is TRBJ2-5; TRBD2 agrees at 9 bases. Germline CDR1 LNHDA, CDR2 SQIVND (reference sequence). The J segment lost 3 bases and the V segment lost 3 bases, leaving 11 bases of the junction unmatched. The CDR3 contains 17 residues. This CDR3 is CASSIRLAGISKETQYF. In DNA form, the CDR3 reads TGTGCCAGTAGTATTCGGCTAGCGGGGATCTCTAAAGAGACCCAGTACTTC.

The chain couples TRBV27 to TRBJ2-7; a weak D match, TRBD2 (5 bases). From germline, CDR1 is MNHEY and CDR2 SMNVEV (reference sequence). The V and J ends lost 2 bases and 2 bases respectively, with 16 bases between them. The CDR3 is 16 residues long. DNA for the CDR3: TGTGCCAGCAGTTTAAAGCACACGGACTTCACCTACGAGCAGTACTTC. Amino acid sequence: CASSLKHTDFTYEQYF.

The V gene is TRBV4-3, the J gene TRBJ2-5; 9 bases map to TRBD1. CDR1 LGHNA and CDR2 YSLEER come from the germline V gene. The trim removed 1 base at V and 0 bases at J, leaving 0 bases unmatched. The CDR3 loop spans 15 amino acids. CDR3 DNA: TGCGCCAGCAGCCAAGGGGACAGGGACCAAGAGACCCAGTACTTC. Its protein product is CASSQGDRDQETQYF.

This chain links TRBV2 with TRBJ2-3; 7 bases agree with TRBD2. V shed 8 bases, J shed 2 bases, and the junction held 4 bases outside the gene matches. Germline CDR1 reads SNHLY; CDR2 reads FYNNEI. The length of the CDR3 is 13 residues. This CDR3 is CASYGRYTDTQYF. Here the CDR3 DNA reads TGTGCCAGCTACGGGAGGTACACAGATACGCAGTATTTT.